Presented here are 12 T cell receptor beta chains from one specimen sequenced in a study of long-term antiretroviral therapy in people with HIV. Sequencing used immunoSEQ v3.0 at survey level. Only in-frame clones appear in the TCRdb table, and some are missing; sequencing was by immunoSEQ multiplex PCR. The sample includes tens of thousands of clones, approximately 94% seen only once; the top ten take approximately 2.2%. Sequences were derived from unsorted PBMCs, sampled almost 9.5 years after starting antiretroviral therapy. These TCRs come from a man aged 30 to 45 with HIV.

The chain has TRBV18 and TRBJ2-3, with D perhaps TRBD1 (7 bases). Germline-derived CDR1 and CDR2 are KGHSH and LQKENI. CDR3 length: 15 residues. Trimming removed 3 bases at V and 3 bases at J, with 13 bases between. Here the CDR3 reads CASSPSRGATDTQYF. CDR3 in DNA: TGTGCCAGCTCACCTTCCAGGGGGGCAACAGATACGCAGTATTTT. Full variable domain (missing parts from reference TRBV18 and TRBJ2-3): NAGVMQNPRHLVRRRGQEARLRCSPMKGHSHVYWYRQLPEEGLKFMVYLQKENIIDESGMPKERFSAEFPKEGPSILRIQQVVRGDSAAYFCASSPSRGATDTQYFGPGTRLTVL.

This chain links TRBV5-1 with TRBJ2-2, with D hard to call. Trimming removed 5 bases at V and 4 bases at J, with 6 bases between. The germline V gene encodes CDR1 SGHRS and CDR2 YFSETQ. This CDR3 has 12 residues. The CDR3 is CASRQSTGELFF. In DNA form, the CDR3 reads TGCGCCAGCAGGCAGAGCACCGGGGAGCTGTTTTTT. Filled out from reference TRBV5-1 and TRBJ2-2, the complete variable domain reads KAGVTQTPRYLIKTRGQQVTLSCSPISGHRSVSWYQQTPGQGLQFLFEYFSETQRNKGNFPGRFSGRQFSNSRSEMNVSTLELGDSALYLCASRQSTGELFFGEGSRLTVL.

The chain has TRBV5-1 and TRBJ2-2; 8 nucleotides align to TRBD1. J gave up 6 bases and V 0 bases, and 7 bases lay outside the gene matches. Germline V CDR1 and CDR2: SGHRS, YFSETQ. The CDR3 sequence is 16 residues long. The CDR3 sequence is CASSLVQGAVPGELFF. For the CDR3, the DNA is TGCGCCAGCAGCTTGGTGCAGGGGGCTGTTCCCGGGGAGCTGTTTTTT.

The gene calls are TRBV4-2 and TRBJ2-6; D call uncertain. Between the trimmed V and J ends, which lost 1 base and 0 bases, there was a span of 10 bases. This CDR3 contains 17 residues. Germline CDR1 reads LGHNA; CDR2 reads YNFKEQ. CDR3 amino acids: CASSQGPLDSGANVLTF. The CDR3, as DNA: TGTGCCAGCAGCCAAGGGCCGCTGGACTCTGGGGCCAACGTCCTGACTTTC.

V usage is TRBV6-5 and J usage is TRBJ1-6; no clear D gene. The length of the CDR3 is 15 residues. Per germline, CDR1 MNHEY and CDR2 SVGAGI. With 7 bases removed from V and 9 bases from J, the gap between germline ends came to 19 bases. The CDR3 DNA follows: TGTGCCAGCAACCGAGGGCAATATGGGTCTTCACCCCTCCACTTT. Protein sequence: CASNRGQYGSSPLHF.

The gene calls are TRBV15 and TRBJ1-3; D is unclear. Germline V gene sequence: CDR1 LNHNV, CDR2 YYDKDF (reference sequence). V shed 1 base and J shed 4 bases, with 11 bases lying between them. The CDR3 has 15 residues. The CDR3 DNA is TGTGCCACCAGCAGAGGGACTCCCGAGGGAAACACCATATATTTT. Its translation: CATSRGTPEGNTIYF.

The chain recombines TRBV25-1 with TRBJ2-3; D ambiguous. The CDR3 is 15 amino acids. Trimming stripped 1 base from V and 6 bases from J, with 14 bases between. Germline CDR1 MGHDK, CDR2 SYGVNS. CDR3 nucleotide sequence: TGTGCCAGCAGTGAATCTGGATCACTCCGGGATACGCAGTATTTT. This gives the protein CASSESGSLRDTQYF. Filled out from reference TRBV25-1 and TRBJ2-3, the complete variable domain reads EADIYQTPRYLVIGTGKKITLECSQTMGHDKMYWYQQDPGMELHLIHYSYGVNSTEKGDLSSESTVSRIRTEHFPLTLESARPSHTSQYLCASSESGSLRDTQYFGPGTRLTVL.

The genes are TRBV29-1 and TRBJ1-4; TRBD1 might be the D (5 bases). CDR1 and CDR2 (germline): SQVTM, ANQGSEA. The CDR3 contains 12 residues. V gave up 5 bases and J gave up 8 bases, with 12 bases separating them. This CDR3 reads CSVWDGREKLFF. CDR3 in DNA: TGCAGCGTTTGGGACGGAAGGGAAAAACTGTTTTTT.

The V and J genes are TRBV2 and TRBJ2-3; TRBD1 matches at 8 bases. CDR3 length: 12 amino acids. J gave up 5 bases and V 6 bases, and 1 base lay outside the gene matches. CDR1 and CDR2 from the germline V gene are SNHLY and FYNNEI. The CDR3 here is CASRDRGDTQYF. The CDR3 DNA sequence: TGTGCCAGCAGAGACAGGGGAGATACGCAGTATTTT.

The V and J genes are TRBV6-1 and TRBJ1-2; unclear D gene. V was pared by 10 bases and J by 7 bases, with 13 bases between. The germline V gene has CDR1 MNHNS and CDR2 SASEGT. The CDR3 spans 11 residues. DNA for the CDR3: TGTGCCACGGATTTTCAGTCTGGCTACACCTTC. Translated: CATDFQSGYTF.

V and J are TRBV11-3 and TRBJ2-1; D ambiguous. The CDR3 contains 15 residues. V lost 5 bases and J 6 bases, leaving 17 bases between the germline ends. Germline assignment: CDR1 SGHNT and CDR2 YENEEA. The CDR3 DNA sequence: TGTGCCAGCAGCCCAGGAGCAGGATTAGGCAATGAGCAGTTCTTC. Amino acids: CASSPGAGLGNEQFF. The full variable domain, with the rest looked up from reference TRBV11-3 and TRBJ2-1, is EAGVVQSPRYKIIEKKQPVAFWCNPISGHNTLYWYLQNLGQGPELLIRYENEEAVDDSQLPKDRFSAERLKGVDSTLKIQPAELGDSAVYLCASSPGAGLGNEQFFGPGTRLTVL.

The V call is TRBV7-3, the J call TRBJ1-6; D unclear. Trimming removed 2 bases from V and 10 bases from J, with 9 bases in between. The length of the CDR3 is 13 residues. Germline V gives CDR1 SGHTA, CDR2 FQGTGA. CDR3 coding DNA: TGTGCCAGCAGCTTAGACCGCGAATCACCCCTCCACTTT. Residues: CASSLDRESPLHF.